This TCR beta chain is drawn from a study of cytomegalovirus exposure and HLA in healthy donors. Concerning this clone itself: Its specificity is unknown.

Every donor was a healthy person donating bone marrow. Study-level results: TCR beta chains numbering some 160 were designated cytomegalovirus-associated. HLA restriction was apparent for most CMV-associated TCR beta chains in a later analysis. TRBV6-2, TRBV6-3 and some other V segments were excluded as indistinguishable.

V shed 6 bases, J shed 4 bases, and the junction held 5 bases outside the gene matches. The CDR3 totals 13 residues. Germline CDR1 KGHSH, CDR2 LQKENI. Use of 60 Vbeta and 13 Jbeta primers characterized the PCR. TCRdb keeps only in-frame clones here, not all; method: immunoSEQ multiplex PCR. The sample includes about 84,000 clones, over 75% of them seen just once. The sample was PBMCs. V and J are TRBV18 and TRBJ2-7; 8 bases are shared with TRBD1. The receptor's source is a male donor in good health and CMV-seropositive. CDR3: CASSVTGAYEQYF. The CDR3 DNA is TGTGCCAGCTCGGTGACAGGGGCGTACGAGCAGTACTTC.